This T cell receptor beta chain derives from a study of graft-versus-host responses after intestinal transplantation. Study details: Each transplant was multivisceral, liver-intestinal, or isolated intestinal. Every transplant recipient was induced with anti-thymocyte globulin, then maintained on tacrolimus and steroids for approximately three years. Study-level points and caveats: When patients had graft-donor T cell macrochimerism, their allografts held high graft-versus-host to host-versus-graft clonal ratios.

The CDR3 length is 15 residues. Germline values: CDR1 MGHRA, CDR2 YSYEKL. Trimming at V came to 3 bases and at J to 6 bases, leaving 10 bases not matched to a gene. Comments on this clone: What it binds is unknown.

This table comes from immunoSEQ multiplex PCR, and its TCRdb copy is limited to in-frame clones, with some not included. The data hold 93,000 or so clones, with roughly 93% observed a single time. The material sequenced was unstimulated CD8+ T cells sorted from spleen or lymph node cells, taken before intestinal transplant. This TCR was sampled from a human donor who received an intestinal transplant. The chain uses TRBV4-1 and TRBJ1-2, with 7 nucleotides matching TRBD1. The CDR3 here is CASSQGTRTGDGYTF. CDR3 coding DNA: TGCGCCAGCAGCCAGGGGACAAGAACAGGGGATGGCTACACCTTC.